This T cell receptor beta chain was captured by sequencing in a study of T cells in Graves' hyperthyroidism and ophthalmopathy. Germline V gene lookup returns CDR1 KGHDR and CDR2 SFDVKD. Deletions cut 9 bases from V and 3 bases from J, with 20 bases between. The CDR3 covers 16 residues. From RNA transcripts, TCR beta CDR3 regions were amplified. A set of HTBI primers served as the primers for a first-round RT-PCR of the TCR CDR3. TCRdb re-analysed the multiplex PCR reads in MiXCR, keeping a single row per CDR3 protein. The sample yields around 620,000 distinct CDR3 sequences, under 20% seen once. Material: blood. The chain employs TRBV24-1 and TRBJ1-5, with D perhaps TRBD1 (6 bases). The source is a woman in her thirties with Graves' hyperthyroidism. The CDR3: CATSEGGGIFNQPQHF. In DNA, the CDR3 is TGTGCCACCTCAGAGGGGGGAGGAATTTTCAATCAGCCCCAGCATTTT.